Following are 11 T cell receptor beta chains from one sample sequenced in a study of glioma-infiltrating T cells after dendritic cell vaccination. This sample's time point: after dendritic cell vaccination, including at tumor progression/relapse. Measured with immunoSEQ multiplex PCR; TCRdb has only the in-frame clones, and not every one. The table shows some 58,000 clones, with approximately 87% occurring only once. The starting material was blood, obtained after dendritic cell vaccination. These receptors were collected from a human donor with glioblastoma.

The V gene is TRBV19, the J gene TRBJ1-1; 9 bases map to TRBD1. The CDR3 totals 15 residues. Germline CDR1 LNHDA, CDR2 SQIVND (reference sequence). The junction had 5 bases not matched to a gene; V was cut back by 5 bases and J by 1 base. The CDR3 spells CASSGGQGGNTEAFF. CDR3 nucleotides: TGTGCCAGTAGTGGGGGACAGGGCGGGAACACTGAAGCTTTCTTT.

This clone showed up just once. V gene TRBV19 combines with J gene TRBJ2-7; 7 bases align to TRBD1. J was trimmed by 5 bases and V by 7 bases; bases with no gene match: 8. From germline, CDR1 is LNHDA and CDR2 SQIVND (reference sequence). The CDR3 runs to 13 residues. The CDR3 DNA reads as TGTGCCAGTACTAGACAGGGATCCCACGAGCAGTACTTC. Translation: CASTRQGSHEQYF.

This chain joins TRBV19 and TRBJ2-3; D possibly corresponds to TRBD1 (5 bases). The V and J ends lost 3 bases and 4 bases respectively, with 8 bases between them. Looked up from germline, CDR1 is LNHDA and CDR2 is SQIVND (reference sequence). The CDR3 consists of 13 residues. Here the CDR3 DNA reads TGTGCCAGTAGTATCCAGGGCTCAGATACGCAGTATTTT. This gives the protein CASSIQGSDTQYF.

The chain links TRBV30 to TRBJ1-1; tentatively, D is TRBD1 (5 bases). Between the trimmed V and J ends, which lost 4 bases and 7 bases, there was a span of 10 bases. The CDR3 length is 11 residues. Per germline, CDR1 GTSNPN and CDR2 SVGIG (reference sequence). The CDR3: CAWNWQGEAFF. CDR3 bases: TGTGCCTGGAATTGGCAGGGTGAAGCTTTCTTT.

V usage is TRBV6-5 and J usage is TRBJ1-6, with 7 bases identical to TRBD1. V was pared by 0 bases and J by 10 bases, with 6 bases of the junction left unmatched. CDR1 and CDR2 (germline): MNHEY, SVGAGI. This CDR3 comprises 15 residues. CDR3 residues: CASSYSAQGGSPLHF. For the CDR3, the DNA is TGTGCCAGCAGTTACTCGGCGCAGGGGGGATCACCCCTCCACTTT.

The rearrangement uses TRBV25-1 and TRBJ2-7, with TRBD2 identical over 7 bases. The CDR3 extends over 15 amino acids. Per the germline V gene, CDR1 is MGHDK and CDR2 is SYGVNS. J gave up 1 base and V 1 base, and 4 bases lay outside the gene matches. The CDR3 region has the DNA TGTGCCAGCAGTGAATCTAGGCGGGGGTCCTACGAGCAGTACTTC. It is translated as CASSESRRGSYEQYF.

The chain couples TRBV7-2 to TRBJ1-1; tentatively, D is TRBD1 (6 bases). The ends were cut back, 7 bases at V and 0 bases at J, with 9 bases in the middle. The CDR3 contains 13 residues. Germline values: CDR1 SGHTA, CDR2 FQGNSA. Here the CDR3 reads CASMDRLNTEAFF. In nucleotides, the CDR3 is TGTGCCAGCATGGACAGACTGAACACTGAAGCTTTCTTT.

The V gene is TRBV5-1, the J gene TRBJ2-1, with TRBD2 matching 10 bases. The V gene's germline CDR1 is SGHRS and CDR2 YFSETQ. J lost 1 base, V lost 2 bases, and 3 bases had no gene match. The CDR3 has 16 amino acids. CDR3: CASSFLAGASYNEQFF. CDR3 DNA sequence: TGCGCCAGCAGCTTTCTAGCGGGGGCTTCCTACAATGAGCAGTTCTTC.

The chain joins TRBV25-1 to TRBJ1-2; D is unresolved. V was clipped by 3 bases and J by 4 bases, with 12 bases between them. The germline gives CDR1 MGHDK, CDR2 SYGVNS. This CDR3 comprises 14 residues. The CDR3 spells CASSDGVLSYGYTF. The CDR3 nucleotides read TGTGCCAGCAGTGACGGGGTTTTGAGCTATGGCTACACCTTC.

The rearrangement joins TRBV6-1 to TRBJ2-7; D perhaps matches TRBD1 (6 bases). This CDR3 is 16 amino acids long. Trimming left V 1 base short and J 3 bases short, with 16 bases between. The germline CDR1 and CDR2 sequences are MNHNS and SASEGT. The CDR3 loop reads CASSEGCQGSNYEQYF. The CDR3, as DNA: TGTGCCAGCAGTGAAGGGTGTCAGGGGAGTAACTACGAGCAGTACTTC.

A word on this clone: At one end the junction does not follow the germline gene, possibly because of a read error. J is TRBJ2-7 and V is TRBV9, with D maybe TRBD2 (6 bases). Germline V gene sequence: CDR1 SGDLS, CDR2 YYNGEE. The CDR3 is 12 amino acids. CDR3 loop: CASSGTRDLLQF. The CDR3 coding sequence is TGTGCCAGCAGCGGAACAAGGGACTTACTCCAATTC.